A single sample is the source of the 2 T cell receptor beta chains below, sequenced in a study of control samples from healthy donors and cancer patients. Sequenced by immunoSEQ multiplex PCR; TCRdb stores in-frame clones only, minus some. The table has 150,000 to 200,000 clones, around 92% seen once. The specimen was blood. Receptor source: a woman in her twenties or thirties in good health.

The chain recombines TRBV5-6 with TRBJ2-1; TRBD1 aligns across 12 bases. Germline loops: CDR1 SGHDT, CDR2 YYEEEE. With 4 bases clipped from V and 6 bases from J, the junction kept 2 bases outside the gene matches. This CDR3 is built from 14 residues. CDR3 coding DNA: TGTGCCAGCAGCGCGGGACAGGGGGCCAATGAGCAGTTCTTC. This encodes CASSAGQGANEQFF.

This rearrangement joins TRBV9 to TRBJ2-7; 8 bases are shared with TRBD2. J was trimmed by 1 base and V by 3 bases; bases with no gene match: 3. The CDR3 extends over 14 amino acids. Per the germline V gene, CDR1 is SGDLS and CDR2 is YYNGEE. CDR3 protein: CASSGGLGSYEQYF. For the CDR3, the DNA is TGTGCCAGCAGCGGGGGACTAGGGTCCTACGAGCAGTACTTC. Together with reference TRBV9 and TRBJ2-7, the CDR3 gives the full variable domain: DSGVTQTPKHLITATGQRVTLRCSPRSGDLSVYWYQQSLDQGLQFLIQYYNGEERAKGNILERFSAQQFPDLHSELNLSSLELGDSALYFCASSGGLGSYEQYFGPGTRLTVT.